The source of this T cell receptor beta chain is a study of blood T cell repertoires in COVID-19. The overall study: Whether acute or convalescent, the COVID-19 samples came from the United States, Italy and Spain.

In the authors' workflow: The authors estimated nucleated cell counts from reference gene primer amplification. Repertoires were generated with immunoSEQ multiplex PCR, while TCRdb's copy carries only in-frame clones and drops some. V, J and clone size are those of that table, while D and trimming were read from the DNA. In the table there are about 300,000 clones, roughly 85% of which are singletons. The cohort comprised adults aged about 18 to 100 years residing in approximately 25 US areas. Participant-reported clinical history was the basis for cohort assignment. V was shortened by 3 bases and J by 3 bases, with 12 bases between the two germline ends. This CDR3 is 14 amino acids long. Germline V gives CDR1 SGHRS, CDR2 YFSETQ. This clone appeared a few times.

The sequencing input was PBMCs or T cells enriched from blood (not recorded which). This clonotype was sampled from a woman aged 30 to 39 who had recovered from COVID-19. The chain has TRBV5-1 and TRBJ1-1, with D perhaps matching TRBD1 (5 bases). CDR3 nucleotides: TGCGCCAGCAGCTCCCAGGGTGGAGACACTGAAGCTTTCTTT. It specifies CASSSQGGDTEAFF.